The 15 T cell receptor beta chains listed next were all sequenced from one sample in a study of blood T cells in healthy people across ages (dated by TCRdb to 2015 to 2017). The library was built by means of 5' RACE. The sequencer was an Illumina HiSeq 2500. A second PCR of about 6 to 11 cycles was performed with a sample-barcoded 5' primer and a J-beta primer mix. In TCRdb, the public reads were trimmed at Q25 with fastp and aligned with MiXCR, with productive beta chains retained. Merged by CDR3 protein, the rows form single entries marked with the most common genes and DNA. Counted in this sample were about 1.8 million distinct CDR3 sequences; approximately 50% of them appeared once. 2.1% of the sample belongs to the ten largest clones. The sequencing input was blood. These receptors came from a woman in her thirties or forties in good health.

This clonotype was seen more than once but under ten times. The CDR3 region has the DNA TGCGCCAGCAGCTCCTCCCCCGCGGACTTCGAGCAGTACTTC. This sequence encodes CASSSSPADFEQYF. The chain joins TRBV5-1 to TRBJ2-7; perhaps TRBD2 as D (5 bases). V gave up 3 bases and J gave up 6 bases, with 16 bases separating them. The CDR3 totals 14 residues. CDR1 is SGHRS, CDR2 YFSETQ, per germline.

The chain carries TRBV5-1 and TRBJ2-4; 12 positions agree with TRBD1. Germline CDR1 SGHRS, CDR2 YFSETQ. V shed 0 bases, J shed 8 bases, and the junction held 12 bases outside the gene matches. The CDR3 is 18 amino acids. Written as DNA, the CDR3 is TGCGCCAGCAGCTTGGCCCTACCGGGACAGGGGGCCATGTACATTCAGTACTTC. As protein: CASSLALPGQGAMYIQYF. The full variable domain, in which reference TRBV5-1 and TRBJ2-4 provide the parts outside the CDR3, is KAGVTQTPRYLIKTRGQQVTLSCSPISGHRSVSWYQQTPGQGLQFLFEYFSETQRNKGNFPGRFSGRQFSNSRSEMNVSTLELGDSALYLCASSLALPGQGAMYIQYFGAGTRLSVL.

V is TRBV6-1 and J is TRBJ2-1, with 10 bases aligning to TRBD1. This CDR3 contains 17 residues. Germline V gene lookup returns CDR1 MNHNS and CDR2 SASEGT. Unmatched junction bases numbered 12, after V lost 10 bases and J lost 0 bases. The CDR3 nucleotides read TGTGCCACCCTAGGGACAGGGGTATCCTCCTCCTACAATGAGCAGTTCTTC. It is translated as CATLGTGVSSSYNEQFF.

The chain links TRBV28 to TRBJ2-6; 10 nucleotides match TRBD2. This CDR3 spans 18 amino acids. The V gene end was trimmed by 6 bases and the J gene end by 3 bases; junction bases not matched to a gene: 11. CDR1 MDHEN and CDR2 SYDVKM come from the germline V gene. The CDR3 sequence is CASRPGLAREFGANVLTF. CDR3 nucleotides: TGTGCCAGCAGGCCGGGACTAGCGAGAGAGTTTGGGGCCAACGTCCTGACTTTC.

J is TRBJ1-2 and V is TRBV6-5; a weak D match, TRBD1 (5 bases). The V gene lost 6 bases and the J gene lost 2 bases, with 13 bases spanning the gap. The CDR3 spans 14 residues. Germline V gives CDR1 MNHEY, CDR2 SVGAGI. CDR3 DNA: TGTGCCAGCAGCGGCGGGGCTCTCAACTATGGCTACACCTTC. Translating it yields CASSGGALNYGYTF.

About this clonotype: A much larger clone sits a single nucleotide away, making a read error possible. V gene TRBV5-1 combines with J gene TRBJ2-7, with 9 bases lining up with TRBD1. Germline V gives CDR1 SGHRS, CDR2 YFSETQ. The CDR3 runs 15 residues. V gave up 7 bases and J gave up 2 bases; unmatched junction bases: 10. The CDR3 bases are TGCGCCAGCCGAACCGCGGGACAGGGAACCTACGAGCAGTACTTC. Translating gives CASRTAGQGTYEQYF.

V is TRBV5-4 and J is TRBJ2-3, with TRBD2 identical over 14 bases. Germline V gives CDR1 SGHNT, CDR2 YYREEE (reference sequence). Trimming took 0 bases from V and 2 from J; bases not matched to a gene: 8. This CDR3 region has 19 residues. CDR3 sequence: CASSLETSGGASYTDTQYF. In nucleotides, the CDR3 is TGTGCCAGCAGCTTGGAGACTAGCGGGGGGGCTTCCTACACAGATACGCAGTATTTT.

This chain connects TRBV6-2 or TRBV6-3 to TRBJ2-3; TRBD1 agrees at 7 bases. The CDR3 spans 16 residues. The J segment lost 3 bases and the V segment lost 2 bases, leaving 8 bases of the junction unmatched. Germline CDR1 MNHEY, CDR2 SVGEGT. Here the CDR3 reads CASSYDRAFPTDTQYF. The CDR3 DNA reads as TGTGCCAGCAGTTACGACAGGGCTTTTCCAACAGATACGCAGTATTTT.

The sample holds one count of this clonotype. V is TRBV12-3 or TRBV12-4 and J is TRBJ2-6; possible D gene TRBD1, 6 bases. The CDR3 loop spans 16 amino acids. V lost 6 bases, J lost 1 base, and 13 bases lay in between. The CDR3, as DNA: TGTGCCAGCAGGACCAACAGGGAATCTGGGGCCAACGTCCTGACTTTC. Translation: CASRTNRESGANVLTF.

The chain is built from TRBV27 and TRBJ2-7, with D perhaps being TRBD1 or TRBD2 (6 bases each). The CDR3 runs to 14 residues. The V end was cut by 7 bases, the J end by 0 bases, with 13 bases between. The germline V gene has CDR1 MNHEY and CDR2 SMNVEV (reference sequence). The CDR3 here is CASTGARSSYEQYF. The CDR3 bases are TGTGCCAGCACGGGGGCGCGAAGCTCCTACGAGCAGTACTTC.

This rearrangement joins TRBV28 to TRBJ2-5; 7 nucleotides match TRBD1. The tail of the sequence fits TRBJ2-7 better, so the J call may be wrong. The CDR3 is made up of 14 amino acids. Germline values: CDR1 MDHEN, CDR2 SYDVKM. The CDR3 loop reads CASTIRGTAYEQYF. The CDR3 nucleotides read TGTGCCAGCACCATTAGGGGGACAGCCTACGAGCAGTACTTC.

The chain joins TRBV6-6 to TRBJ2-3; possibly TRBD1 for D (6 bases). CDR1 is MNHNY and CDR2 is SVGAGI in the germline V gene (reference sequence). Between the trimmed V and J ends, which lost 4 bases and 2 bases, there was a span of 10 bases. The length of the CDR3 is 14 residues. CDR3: CASSLDSNTDTQYF. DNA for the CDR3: TGTGCCAGCAGTTTGGACAGTAACACAGATACGCAGTATTTT.

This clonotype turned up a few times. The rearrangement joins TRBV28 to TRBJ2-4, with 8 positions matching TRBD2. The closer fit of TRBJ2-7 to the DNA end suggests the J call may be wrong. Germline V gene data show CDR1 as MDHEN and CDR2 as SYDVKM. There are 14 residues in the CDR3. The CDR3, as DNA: TGTGCCAGCACTTTGGGACTAGGGAACTACGAGCAGTACTTC. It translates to CASTLGLGNYEQYF.

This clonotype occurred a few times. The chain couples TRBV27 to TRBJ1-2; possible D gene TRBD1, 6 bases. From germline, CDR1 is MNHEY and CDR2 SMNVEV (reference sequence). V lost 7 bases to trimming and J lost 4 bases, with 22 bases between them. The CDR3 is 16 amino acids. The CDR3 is CASTDHTLQGGYGYTF. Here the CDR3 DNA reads TGTGCCAGCACCGATCACACCCTACAGGGTGGCTATGGCTACACCTTC.

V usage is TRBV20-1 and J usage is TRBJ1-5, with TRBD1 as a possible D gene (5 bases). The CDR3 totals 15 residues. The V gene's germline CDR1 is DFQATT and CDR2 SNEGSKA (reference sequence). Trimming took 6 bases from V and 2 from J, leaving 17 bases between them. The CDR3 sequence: CSAAKGTGGNQPQHF. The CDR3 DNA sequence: TGCAGTGCAGCAAAGGGGACCGGCGGCAATCAGCCCCAGCATTTT.